The 28 T cell receptor beta chains reported below all come from one sample, sequenced in a study of blood T cells in healthy people across ages. Together with a sample-barcoded 5' primer, a J-beta primer mix was included in a second PCR lasting roughly 6 to 12 cycles. MiXCR, run by TCRdb on the 5' RACE reads, gives a single entry per CDR3 protein. The sample carries over 1,500,000 distinct CDR3 sequences, 30% to 40% recorded once. The source material was blood. The receptors here all came from a human donor in good health.

This sequence joins TRBV5-1 and TRBJ2-6; TRBD1 agrees at 9 bases. Germline CDR1 reads SGHRS; CDR2 reads YFSETQ. This CDR3 contains 15 residues. V lost 9 bases, J lost 4 bases, and 8 bases stayed unmatched. In DNA, the CDR3 is TGCGCCACTCGGACAGGGGCAACAGGGGCCAACGTCCTGACTTTC. Translating gives CATRTGATGANVLTF. Full variable domain (remainder filled in from reference TRBV5-1 and TRBJ2-6): KAGVTQTPRYLIKTRGQQVTLSCSPISGHRSVSWYQQTPGQGLQFLFEYFSETQRNKGNFPGRFSGRQFSNSRSEMNVSTLELGDSALYLCATRTGATGANVLTFGAGSRLTVL.

V usage is TRBV6-6 and J usage is TRBJ2-5, with D tentatively TRBD1 (6 bases). There are 14 residues in the CDR3. Trimming took 5 bases from V and 4 from J, leaving 14 bases between them. CDR1 and CDR2 from the germline V gene are MNHNY and SVGAGI (reference sequence). For the CDR3, the DNA is TGTGCCAGCAGTCCACCCACAGGGAGAGAGACCCAGTACTTC. The encoded protein is CASSPPTGRETQYF.

This clonotype has just a few counts. V usage is TRBV21-1 and J usage is TRBJ1-5; TRBD1 is taken as the D call from the table, unchecked against the DNA. TRBV21-1 counts as a pseudogene. CDR3 size: 18 residues. The CDR3 coding sequence is TGTGCCAGCACCGAAAGTGGGACAGGGAGAGACGGCAATCAGCCCCAGCATTTT. This gives the protein CASTESGTGRDGNQPQHF.

The V call is TRBV20-1, the J call TRBJ2-4; 8 bases agree with TRBD1. The J call may be wrong; the DNA end is better matched by TRBJ2-7. Looked up from germline, CDR1 is DFQATT and CDR2 is SNEGSKA (reference sequence). This CDR3 contains 17 residues. The CDR3 loop is CSASEPPRGTGTYEQYF. Written as DNA, the CDR3 is TGCAGTGCTAGCGAACCTCCTCGCGGGACAGGCACCTACGAGCAGTACTTC.

This clonotype was found a few times. The chain joins TRBV20-1 to TRBJ1-5; D possibly corresponds to TRBD1 (6 bases). V gave up 5 bases and J gave up 2 bases, with 16 bases separating them. The germline CDR1 and CDR2 sequences are DFQATT and SNEGSKA (reference sequence). This CDR3 spans 15 amino acids. The CDR3 reads CSAVGGGAGNQPQHF. The CDR3 bases are TGCAGTGCTGTGGGAGGGGGGGCTGGCAATCAGCCCCAGCATTTT.

This clonotype was recorded at least ten times. The chain carries TRBV11-2 and TRBJ2-5, with unresolved D. Deletions cut 7 bases from V and 4 bases from J, with 16 bases between. Germline V gene lookup returns CDR1 SGHAT and CDR2 FQNNGV. There are 14 residues in the CDR3. In nucleotides, the CDR3 is TGTGCCAGCACCTCGTCGGGTCTCCCAGAGACCCAGTACTTC. Its protein is CASTSSGLPETQYF.

The chain links TRBV2 to TRBJ2-5; D remains unclear. The CDR3 length is 12 residues. Germline lookup yields CDR1 SNHLY and CDR2 FYNNEI. V gave up 0 bases and J gave up 8 bases, with 7 bases separating them. CDR3 in DNA: TGTGCCAGCAGTGAAGCCCAGACAACCCAGTACTTC. It specifies CASSEAQTTQYF.

The V and J genes are TRBV5-5 and TRBJ2-7, with 10 bases matching TRBD1. Unmatched junction bases numbered 6, after V lost 4 bases and J lost 2 bases. The germline V gene encodes CDR1 SGHKS and CDR2 YYEKEE (reference sequence). The CDR3 is made up of 15 amino acids. CDR3: CASSKSGTGAYEQYF. For the CDR3, the DNA is TGTGCCAGCAGCAAATCCGGGACAGGGGCCTACGAGCAGTACTTC.

This clonotype came up many times. The J gene is TRBJ2-4, the V gene TRBV5-5, with TRBD1 identical over 7 bases. CDR3 length: 16 amino acids. With 4 bases clipped from V and 4 bases from J, the junction kept 11 bases outside the gene matches. Germline V gives CDR1 SGHKS, CDR2 YYEKEE (reference sequence). The CDR3 DNA sequence: TGTGCCAGCAGCAGATTCAGCGACAGGGAGAAAAACATTCAGTACTTC. Its translation: CASSRFSDREKNIQYF.

This chain connects TRBV10-3 to TRBJ2-1, with 14 bases lining up with TRBD2. The germline CDR1 and CDR2 sequences are ENHRY and SYGVKD. V shed 8 bases and J 13 bases; nucleotides not matched to a gene: 13. This CDR3 is 15 amino acids long. CDR3 DNA sequence: TGTGCCATCTCGACTAGCGGGGGGGCAGGAGAGACCCAGTTCTTC. It encodes CAISTSGGAGETQFF.

The chain joins TRBV6-5 to TRBJ1-4; D is unresolved. The length of the CDR3 is 15 residues. Germline CDR1 is MNHEY and CDR2 is SVGAGI. V was shortened by 0 bases and J by 8 bases, with 13 bases between the two germline ends. As DNA, the CDR3 is TGTGCCAGCAGTTACTCGCCGGGTATGGAGGAAAAACTGTTTTTT. This codes for CASSYSPGMEEKLFF.

Comment on this clonotype: Its ends do not fully match the called genes, so a read error is possible. The V gene is TRBV7-2, the J gene TRBJ2-7; D is perhaps TRBD1 (5 bases). The CDR3 is 14 residues long. Germline V CDR1 and CDR2: SGHTA, FQGNSA. The CDR3 DNA follows: TGTGCCAGCAGCTTAGATAGGGGCTCCTACGAGCACCACTTC. It is translated as CASSLDRGSYEHHF.

V usage is TRBV7-2 and J usage is TRBJ1-2, with 10 positions matching TRBD1. This CDR3 comprises 15 residues. Germline CDR1 and CDR2: SGHTA and FQGNSA. J was trimmed by 8 bases and V by 1 base; bases with no gene match: 7. This chain's CDR3 is CASSLVRQGAYGYTF. The CDR3 coding sequence is TGTGCCAGCAGCTTAGTTAGACAGGGGGCTTACGGCTACACCTTC.

The J gene is TRBJ1-1, the V gene TRBV6-2 or TRBV6-3; TRBD1 aligns across 7 bases. Per the germline V gene, CDR1 is MNHEY and CDR2 is SVGEGT. The CDR3 has 14 residues. Trimming at V came to 6 bases and at J to 3 bases, leaving 7 bases not matched to a gene. As DNA, the CDR3 is TGTGCCAGCAGCGAGACAGGGAGGGACACTGAAGCTTTCTTT. Translating it yields CASSETGRDTEAFF.

This clonotype showed up just a few times. This rearrangement joins TRBV20-1 to TRBJ2-1; 7 positions agree with TRBD1. CDR1 and CDR2 from the germline V gene are DFQATT and SNEGSKA (reference sequence). V shed 1 base and J 4 bases; nucleotides not matched to a gene: 13. CDR3 size: 17 residues. The chain's CDR3 is CSARGFKRDSLYNEQFF. In nucleotides, the CDR3 is TGCAGTGCTAGAGGTTTTAAGAGGGACAGCTTATACAATGAGCAGTTCTTC.

Points on this clonotype: Mismatch with germline at one junction end may stem from a read error. This chain connects TRBV5-1 to TRBJ2-5; D perhaps matches TRBD1 (5 bases). This CDR3 has 12 residues. CDR1 is SGHRS, CDR2 YFSETQ, per germline. The CDR3 reads CAGRAPQETQYF. CDR3 sequence (DNA): TGCGCCGGCAGGGCGCCCCAAGAGACCCAGTACTTC.

This chain uses TRBV7-2 with TRBJ2-1, with a possible D match to TRBD2 (7 bases). Germline V lookup: CDR1 SGHTA, CDR2 FQGNSA. The CDR3 consists of 16 residues. Trimming took 5 bases from V and 7 from J, leaving 21 bases between them. CDR3: CASSLASLGGHNEQFF. In nucleotides, the CDR3 is TGTGCCAGCAGCCTCGCCTCCCTCGGGGGGCATAATGAGCAGTTCTTC.

This chain links TRBV29-1 with TRBJ1-2; D ambiguous. Deletions cut 3 bases from V and 7 bases from J, with 9 bases between. In germline, CDR1 is SQVTM, CDR2 ANQGSEA. CDR3 length: 11 amino acids. The CDR3 sequence is CSVEDGIGYTF. In DNA form, the CDR3 reads TGCAGCGTTGAGGACGGGATTGGCTACACCTTC.

The J gene is TRBJ2-7, the V gene TRBV20-1; possibly TRBD2 for D (7 bases). From germline, CDR1 is DFQATT and CDR2 SNEGSKA (reference sequence). Trimming stripped 0 bases from V and 6 bases from J, with 21 bases between. The CDR3 length is 16 residues. This CDR3 reads CSARDKGGYILSEQYF. The CDR3 region has the DNA TGCAGTGCTAGAGATAAGGGGGGGTACATACTCTCCGAGCAGTACTTC.

The rearrangement links TRBV20-1 to TRBJ2-4; the D gene is possibly TRBD2 (6 bases). The ends were cut back, 6 bases at V and 3 bases at J, with 24 bases in the middle. The CDR3 is made up of 17 amino acids. Germline loops: CDR1 DFQATT, CDR2 SNEGSKA (reference sequence). In nucleotides, the CDR3 is TGCAGTGCCCCCGAGCCCAGGGTTTTGGGGGGCAAAAACATTCAGTACTTC. The encoded protein is CSAPEPRVLGGKNIQYF.

The sample holds one count of this clonotype. A junction end diverges from the germline sequence, so it may reflect a read error. This rearrangement joins TRBV3-1 to TRBJ2-7; D call uncertain. CDR1 is LGHDT, CDR2 YNNKEL, per germline (reference sequence). The CDR3 runs 15 residues. This CDR3 reads CASSQELASPYEQYF. The CDR3 DNA reads TGCGCCAGCAGCCAAGAATTAGCATCTCCCTACGAGCAGTACTTC.

This clonotype was observed a few times. This sequence joins TRBV6-6 and TRBJ2-7; the D gene is possibly TRBD1 (6 bases). The V end lost 7 bases, the J end lost 4 bases, and 20 bases lay between the germline ends. In germline, CDR1 is MNHNY, CDR2 SVGAGI (reference sequence). The CDR3 extends over 15 amino acids. CDR3 amino acids: CASTGLQGTRYEQYF. CDR3 nucleotide sequence: TGTGCCAGCACCGGCCTACAGGGTACCAGGTACGAGCAGTACTTC.

This clonotype has a handful of counts. V is TRBV2 and J is TRBJ2-5; 8 bases align to TRBD2. Germline V gene sequence: CDR1 SNHLY, CDR2 FYNNEI. The CDR3 spans 13 residues. Unmatched junction bases numbered 8, after V lost 7 bases and J lost 7 bases. The DNA of the CDR3 is TGTGCCAGCACCCCCGGGACTAGGCGGACCCAGTACTTC. This sequence encodes CASTPGTRRTQYF.

This clonotype was counted a single time. The gene calls are TRBV13 and TRBJ2-3; 10 bases align to TRBD2. Germline-derived CDR1 and CDR2 are PRHDT and FYEKMQ (reference sequence). V dropped 3 bases and J dropped 2; count of bases not matched to a gene: 8. The CDR3 has 17 amino acids. CDR3 region: CASSFSSGGPLTDTQYF. The CDR3 nucleotides read TGTGCCAGCAGCTTTTCTAGCGGGGGCCCCCTCACAGATACGCAGTATTTT. Using reference TRBV13 and TRBJ2-3 for the parts outside the CDR3, the full variable domain is AAGVIQSPRHLIKEKRETATLKCYPIPRHDTVYWYQQGPGQDPQFLISFYEKMQSDKGSIPDRFSAQQFSDYHSELNMSSLELGDSALYFCASSFSSGGPLTDTQYFGPGTRLTVL.

This clonotype has just a few counts. V gene TRBV7-8 combines with J gene TRBJ2-7; tentative D call: TRBD1 (6 bases). The germline gives CDR1 SGHVS, CDR2 FQNEAQ. V lost 3 bases and J lost 4, with 16 bases in between. The CDR3 runs to 15 residues. CDR3 DNA sequence: TGTGCCAGCAGCTTCCGGGACACCCGCCCATACGAGCAGTACTTC. It is translated as CASSFRDTRPYEQYF.

The chain combines TRBV5-1 with TRBJ2-7, with TRBD1 matching over 7 bases. The CDR3 is 15 residues long. Germline V gives CDR1 SGHRS, CDR2 YFSETQ. V shed 4 bases and J 2 bases; nucleotides not matched to a gene: 9. Written as DNA, the CDR3 is TGCGCCAGCAGCAGCACCGGGACAGAGCCCTACGAGCAGTACTTC. Amino acid sequence: CASSSTGTEPYEQYF.

V and J are TRBV12-3 or TRBV12-4 and TRBJ2-1; 7 positions agree with TRBD1. With 5 bases clipped from V and 8 bases from J, the junction kept 9 bases outside the gene matches. This CDR3 has 14 amino acids. CDR3 region: CASSRTGGSDEQFF. The CDR3 coding sequence is TGTGCCAGCAGTAGGACAGGCGGATCCGATGAGCAGTTCTTC.

This clonotype turned up a few times. This chain connects TRBV5-1 to TRBJ1-2; 8 bases line up with TRBD1. The CDR3 is 18 residues long. Germline lookup yields CDR1 SGHRS and CDR2 YFSETQ. V shed 1 base and J 9 bases; nucleotides not matched to a gene: 20. CDR3 DNA: TGCGCCAGCAGCTTGACCCCTTCCGGGACAGGAACCCAGTCACGCTACACCTTC. This gives the protein CASSLTPSGTGTQSRYTF.